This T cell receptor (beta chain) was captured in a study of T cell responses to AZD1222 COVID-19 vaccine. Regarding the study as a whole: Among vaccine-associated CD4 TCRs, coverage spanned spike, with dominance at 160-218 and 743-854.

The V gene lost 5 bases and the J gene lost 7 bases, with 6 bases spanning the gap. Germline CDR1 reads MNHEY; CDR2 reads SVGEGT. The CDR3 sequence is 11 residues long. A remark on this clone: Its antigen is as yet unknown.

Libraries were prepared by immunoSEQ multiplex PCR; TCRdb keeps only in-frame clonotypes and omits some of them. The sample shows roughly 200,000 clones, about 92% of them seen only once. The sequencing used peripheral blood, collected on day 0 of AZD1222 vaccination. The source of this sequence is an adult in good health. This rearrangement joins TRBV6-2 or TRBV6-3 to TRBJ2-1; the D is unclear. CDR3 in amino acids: CASSKLNEQFF. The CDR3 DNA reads TGTGCCAGCAGTAAGTTAAATGAGCAGTTCTTC.